This entry lists 27 T cell receptor beta chains sequenced from one sample in a study of T-cell memory formation after mild COVID-19. Using its own MiXCR run on the 5' RACE reads, TCRdb lists one record per CDR3 protein. The sample records roughly 240,000 distinct CDR3 sequences, about a sixth being singletons. Sequencing was carried out using PBMCs or a T cell subset sorted from them (not recorded which). Every receptor here comes from a man aged 18 to 29 who had mild COVID-19 (a few samples of this study predate the infection). Cell type and time point are not known.

In its sample, this clonotype was seen a few times. The gene calls are TRBV7-9 and TRBJ2-5, with no clear D. This CDR3 comprises 15 residues. The germline gives CDR1 SEHNR, CDR2 FQNEAQ (reference sequence). The V and J ends lost 4 bases and 5 bases respectively, with 17 bases between them. CDR3 DNA sequence: TGTGCCAGCAGCTCAGTCCCCTCGAGGTTGGAGACCCAGTACTTC. This codes for CASSSVPSRLETQYF.

This chain connects TRBV12-3 or TRBV12-4 to TRBJ2-2, with D unresolved. This CDR3 is built from 14 residues. V was pared by 7 bases and J by 6 bases, with 15 bases between. In DNA form, the CDR3 reads TGTGCCAGCAAGTTGCCGACGGTAGCCGGGGAGCTGTTTTTT. Translation: CASKLPTVAGELFF.

The sample holds a few counts of this clonotype. The chain recombines TRBV18 with TRBJ2-7; possibly TRBD1 for D (5 bases). Per germline, CDR1 KGHSH and CDR2 LQKENI. The V end lost 2 bases, the J end lost 5 bases, and 16 bases lay between the germline ends. The CDR3 has 15 residues. CDR3 nucleotides: TGTGCCAGCTCACCAAAGTCTGGTACAGGCAACGAGCAGTACTTC. As protein: CASSPKSGTGNEQYF.

This clonotype was picked up many times. The genes are TRBV6-5 and TRBJ1-5; TRBD1 matches at 7 bases. There are 16 residues in the CDR3. Trimming at V came to 6 bases and at J to 0 bases, leaving 8 bases not matched to a gene. Germline V gene sequence: CDR1 MNHEY, CDR2 SVGAGI. The CDR3: CASSGGTADSNQPQHF. The CDR3 region has the DNA TGTGCCAGCAGCGGGGGGACAGCCGATAGCAATCAGCCCCAGCATTTT.

This chain links TRBV5-1 with TRBJ2-5; D is possibly TRBD1 (5 bases). Germline CDR1 and CDR2: SGHRS and YFSETQ. V was pared by 4 bases and J by 5 bases, with 18 bases between. There are 15 residues in the CDR3. For the CDR3, the DNA is TGCGCCAGCAGCGCCCAGGGTTTTGAGAGGGAGACCCAGTACTTC. It codes for CASSAQGFERETQYF.

This clonotype was detected many times. This chain uses TRBV7-2 with TRBJ1-5, with 10 bases fitting TRBD1. In germline, CDR1 is SGHTA, CDR2 FQGNSA. The length of the CDR3 is 14 residues. The V and J ends lost 5 bases and 4 bases, in that order; junction bases with no gene match: 2. The CDR3 here is CASSRDRGNQPQHF. The CDR3 DNA is TGTGCCAGCAGCCGGGACAGGGGAAATCAGCCCCAGCATTTT.

This clonotype was found a few times. The rearrangement links TRBV24-1 to TRBJ1-1; D gene ambiguous. The germline V and J ends were trimmed by 8 bases and 4 bases, with 7 bases remaining between them. CDR1 is KGHDR, CDR2 SFDVKD, per germline. The CDR3 covers 11 residues. The CDR3 DNA sequence: TGTGCCACCAAGTGGGGCACTGAAGCTTTCTTT. It specifies CATKWGTEAFF.

This clonotype was observed a handful of times. The chain recombines TRBV5-1 with TRBJ2-7; 14 nucleotides line up with TRBD2. The CDR3 contains 15 residues. V trimming: 4 bases; J trimming: 5 bases; junction bases outside the gene matches: 5. Germline CDR1 is SGHRS and CDR2 is YFSETQ. The CDR3: CASSPGGLAGDEQYF. CDR3 coding DNA: TGCGCCAGCAGCCCGGGGGGACTAGCGGGGGACGAGCAGTACTTC.

The chain has TRBV29-1 and TRBJ1-2; 9 nucleotides line up with TRBD1. The CDR3 totals 13 residues. The germline gives CDR1 SQVTM, CDR2 ANQGSEA. After removal of 5 bases from V and 3 bases from J, the junction contained 4 bases not matched to a gene. In DNA, the CDR3 is TGCAGCGTTCGGACAGGGGAACACTATGGCTACACCTTC. The encoded protein is CSVRTGEHYGYTF.

The chain employs TRBV28 and TRBJ1-5, with D unresolved. The CDR3 contains 14 residues. Per germline, CDR1 MDHEN and CDR2 SYDVKM. V dropped 4 bases and J dropped 6 bases, with 13 bases sitting between them. In nucleotides, the CDR3 is TGTGCCAGCAGTTACCGTAGGCGGGGTCAGCCCCAGCATTTT. Its translation: CASSYRRRGQPQHF.

In its sample, this clonotype was seen many times. The chain carries TRBV7-2 and TRBJ1-6, with a possible D match to TRBD1 (5 bases). Looked up from germline, CDR1 is SGHTA and CDR2 is FQGNSA. The V end lost 1 base, the J end lost 10 bases, and 14 bases lay between the germline ends. CDR3 length equals 15 residues. The chain's CDR3 is CASSLGGEGGSPLHF. CDR3 sequence (DNA): TGTGCCAGCAGCTTAGGGGGCGAAGGCGGCTCACCCCTCCACTTT.

DNA of the CDR3: TGTGCCAGCAGCCAGATGGGAGGCCCAGATACGCAGTATTTT. This sequence encodes CASSQMGGPDTQYF. This chain joins TRBV11-2 and TRBJ2-3; a possible D gene is TRBD2 (6 bases). Trimming pared 5 bases from V and 4 bases from J, leaving 13 bases between. The CDR3 length is 14 residues. Germline-derived CDR1 and CDR2 are SGHAT and FQNNGV.

This clonotype has just a few counts. The genes are TRBV11-3 and TRBJ2-1; D perhaps matches TRBD1 (5 bases). This CDR3 is built from 15 residues. With 5 bases removed from V and 5 bases from J, the gap between germline ends came to 16 bases. The germline V gene has CDR1 SGHNT and CDR2 YENEEA. CDR3 residues: CASSPEPGPHNEQFF. The DNA of the CDR3 is TGTGCCAGCAGCCCGGAGCCAGGGCCCCACAATGAGCAGTTCTTC.

This sequence joins TRBV6-1 and TRBJ1-2; D uncertain. The CDR3 extends over 15 amino acids. Germline values: CDR1 MNHNS, CDR2 SASEGT. The V and J ends lost 5 bases and 3 bases respectively, with 16 bases between them. The CDR3 DNA follows: TGTGCCAGCAGTACAGTTTGGGAGGAGGACTATGGCTACACCTTC. Encoded protein: CASSTVWEEDYGYTF.

The gene calls are TRBV3-1 and TRBJ2-1; the D gene could be TRBD1 or TRBD2 (5 bases each). Per germline, CDR1 LGHDT and CDR2 YNNKEL (reference sequence). CDR3 length: 13 amino acids. V was pared by 5 bases and J by 8 bases, with 13 bases between. The CDR3 reads CASSYRLRDEQFF. The CDR3 bases are TGTGCCAGCAGCTACAGGTTGCGGGATGAGCAGTTCTTC.

This clonotype was observed a few times. V usage is TRBV5-4 and J usage is TRBJ2-3; D is possibly TRBD2 (6 bases). This CDR3 is built from 12 residues. Between the trimmed V and J ends, which lost 4 bases and 9 bases, there was a span of 12 bases. Germline CDR1 reads SGHNT; CDR2 reads YYREEE (reference sequence). In DNA form, the CDR3 reads TGTGCCAGCAGCCTCGGAGGGCGCACGCAGTATTTT. This translates into CASSLGGRTQYF.

As regards this clonotype: A read error may produce the germline difference seen at one junction end. V is TRBV7-7 and J is TRBJ2-2, with 11 bases matching TRBD1. Germline V gene lookup returns CDR1 SSHAT and CDR2 FNYEAQ (reference sequence). The CDR3 contains 17 residues. In nucleotides, the CDR3 is TGTGCTAGCAGCTCTAGCCCCGGGACAGGGGGCACCGGGGAGCTGTTTTTT. It yields the protein CASSSSPGTGGTGELFF.

Only a few counts were recorded for this clonotype. This sequence joins TRBV4-1 and TRBJ1-6; TRBD1 agrees at 9 bases. The CDR3 runs 16 residues. V lost 3 bases, J lost 11 bases, and 11 bases stayed unmatched. The germline V gene encodes CDR1 MGHRA and CDR2 YSYEKL. The CDR3 DNA is TGCGCCAGCAGCCACACTTACAGGGGGCCGGTACCACCCCTCCACTTT. It codes for CASSHTYRGPVPPLHF.

The chain couples TRBV5-4 to TRBJ2-7, with no clear D. Germline V gives CDR1 SGHNT, CDR2 YYREEE (reference sequence). Trimming took 2 bases from V and 1 from J, leaving 10 bases between them. CDR3 size: 14 residues. CDR3 residues: CASSLWPGSYEQYF. CDR3 DNA sequence: TGTGCCAGCAGCTTATGGCCCGGGTCCTACGAGCAGTACTTC.

This clonotype was detected once. The chain employs TRBV28 and TRBJ2-3; TRBD2 agrees at 14 bases. V dropped 6 bases and J dropped 2; count of bases not matched to a gene: 10. This CDR3 comprises 18 residues. Germline V gives CDR1 MDHEN, CDR2 SYDVKM. DNA of the CDR3: TGTGCCAGCAGCTCGGGACTAGCGGGGGCGGGGTACACAGATACGCAGTATTTT. Translation gives CASSSGLAGAGYTDTQYF. The variable domain in full, with the rest retrieved from reference TRBV28 and TRBJ2-3, is DVKVTQSSRYLVKRTGEKVFLECVQDMDHENMFWYRQDPGLGLRLIYFSYDVKMKEKGDIPEGYSVSREKKERFSLILESASTNQTSMYLCASSSGLAGAGYTDTQYFGPGTRLTVL.

This clonotype was found a few times. The V and J genes are TRBV6-5 and TRBJ1-1; D unresolved. Germline assignment: CDR1 MNHEY and CDR2 SVGAGI. The CDR3 length is 13 residues. V lost 2 bases, J lost 3 bases, and 7 bases lay in between. CDR3 region: CASSYLVDTEAFF. CDR3 coding DNA: TGTGCCAGCAGTTACCTAGTGGACACTGAAGCTTTCTTT.

This clonotype was picked up a small number of times. The chain carries TRBV6-5 and TRBJ2-5; weak D call: TRBD1 (6 bases). Trimming pared 2 bases from V and 2 bases from J, leaving 12 bases between. The CDR3 totals 15 residues. Germline V gene sequence: CDR1 MNHEY, CDR2 SVGAGI. CDR3 residues: CASSYGTGLQETQYF. The CDR3 DNA sequence: TGTGCCAGCAGTTACGGAACAGGGCTACAAGAGACCCAGTACTTC.

This clonotype has a handful of counts. An end of the junction does not agree with germline; a read error may underlie this. The J gene is TRBJ2-1, the V gene TRBV20-1, with TRBD2 identical over 7 bases. This CDR3 region has 9 residues. The germline V gene encodes CDR1 DFQATT and CDR2 SNEGSKA (reference sequence). CDR3 sequence reads: CSVGGLEVF. CDR3 in DNA: TGCAGTGTGGGAGGACTAGAAGTCTTC.

This clonotype has only a few counts. The chain is built from TRBV7-8 and TRBJ2-6; 7 bases are shared with TRBD1. The CDR3 runs 16 residues. J gave up 2 bases and V 3 bases, and 4 bases lay outside the gene matches. Germline assignment: CDR1 SGHVS and CDR2 FQNEAQ. CDR3 coding DNA: TGTGCCAGCAGCTTTGACAGGGTCCCTGGGGCCAACGTCCTGACTTTC. This gives the protein CASSFDRVPGANVLTF.

This clonotype was seen more than once but under ten times. The V gene is TRBV20-1, the J gene TRBJ2-7; tentatively, D is TRBD2 (6 bases). CDR1 is DFQATT, CDR2 SNEGSKA, per germline (reference sequence). This CDR3 spans 11 amino acids. Trimming shortened V by 6 bases and J by 3 bases, and 9 bases separated the two germline ends. CDR3 DNA sequence: TGCAGTGCCACGGGAGACTACGAGCAGTACGTC. Its protein product is CSATGDYEQYV.

The rearrangement joins TRBV20-1 to TRBJ2-5; D is ambiguous. This CDR3 has 13 amino acids. The V gene lost 3 bases and the J gene lost 5 bases, with 13 bases spanning the gap. Germline CDR1 DFQATT, CDR2 SNEGSKA (reference sequence). This chain's CDR3 is CSASPAPVETQYF. DNA of the CDR3: TGCAGTGCTAGCCCAGCTCCCGTGGAGACCCAGTACTTC.

V gene TRBV7-9 combines with J gene TRBJ2-5; no clear D. Germline V gene sequence: CDR1 SEHNR, CDR2 FQNEAQ (reference sequence). V was cut by 5 bases and J by 9 bases, with 7 bases left in between. This CDR3 is built from 10 residues. The CDR3 DNA follows: TGTGCCAGCAGCCGTGAGGCCCAGTACTTC. It yields the protein CASSREAQYF.